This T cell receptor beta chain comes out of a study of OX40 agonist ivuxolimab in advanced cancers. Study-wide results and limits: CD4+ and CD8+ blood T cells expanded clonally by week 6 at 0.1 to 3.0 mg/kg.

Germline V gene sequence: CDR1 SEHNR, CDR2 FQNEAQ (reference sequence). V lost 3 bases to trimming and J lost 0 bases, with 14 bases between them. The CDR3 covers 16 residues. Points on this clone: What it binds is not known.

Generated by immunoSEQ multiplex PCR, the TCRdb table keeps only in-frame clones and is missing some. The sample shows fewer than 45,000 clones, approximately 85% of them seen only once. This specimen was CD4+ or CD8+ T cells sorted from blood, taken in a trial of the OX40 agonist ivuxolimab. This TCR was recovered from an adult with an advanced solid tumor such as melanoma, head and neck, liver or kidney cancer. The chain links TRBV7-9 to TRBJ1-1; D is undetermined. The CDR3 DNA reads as TGTGCCAGCAGCTTGAACAGCAAACAGATGAACACTGAAGCTTTCTTT. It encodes CASSLNSKQMNTEAFF.